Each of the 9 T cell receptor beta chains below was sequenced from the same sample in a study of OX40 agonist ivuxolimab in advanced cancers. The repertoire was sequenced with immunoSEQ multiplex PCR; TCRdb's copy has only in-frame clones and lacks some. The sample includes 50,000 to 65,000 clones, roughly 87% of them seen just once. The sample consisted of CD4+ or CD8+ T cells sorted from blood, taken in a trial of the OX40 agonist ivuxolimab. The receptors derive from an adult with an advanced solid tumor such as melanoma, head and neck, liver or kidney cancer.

The CDR3 region is CASTDRDLRNEKLFF. The CDR3 DNA is TGTGCCAGCACCGACAGGGACTTGAGGAATGAAAAACTGTTTTTT. V usage is TRBV5-6 and J usage is TRBJ1-4, with 7 bases aligning to TRBD1. V lost 6 bases and J lost 5; bases outside the gene matches: 10. The CDR3 is 15 residues long. In germline, CDR1 is SGHDT, CDR2 YYEEEE.

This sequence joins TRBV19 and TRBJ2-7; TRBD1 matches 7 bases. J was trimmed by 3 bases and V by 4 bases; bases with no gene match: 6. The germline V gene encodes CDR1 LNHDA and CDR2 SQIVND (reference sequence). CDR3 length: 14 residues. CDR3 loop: CASSRPGQRYEQYF. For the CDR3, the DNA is TGTGCCAGTAGTAGGCCGGGACAGCGCTACGAGCAGTACTTC.

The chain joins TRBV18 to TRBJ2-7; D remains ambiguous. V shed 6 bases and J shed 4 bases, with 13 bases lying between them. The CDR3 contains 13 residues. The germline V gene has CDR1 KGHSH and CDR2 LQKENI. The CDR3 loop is CASSVNGYYEQYF. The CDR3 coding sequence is TGTGCCAGCTCGGTGAATGGGTATTACGAGCAGTACTTC.

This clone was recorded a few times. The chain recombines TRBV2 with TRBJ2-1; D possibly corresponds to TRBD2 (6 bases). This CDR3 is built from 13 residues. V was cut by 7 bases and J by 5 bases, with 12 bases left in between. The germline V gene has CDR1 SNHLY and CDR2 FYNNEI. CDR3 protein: CASTTERDNEQFF. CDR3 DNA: TGTGCCAGCACCACTGAGCGGGACAATGAGCAGTTCTTC.

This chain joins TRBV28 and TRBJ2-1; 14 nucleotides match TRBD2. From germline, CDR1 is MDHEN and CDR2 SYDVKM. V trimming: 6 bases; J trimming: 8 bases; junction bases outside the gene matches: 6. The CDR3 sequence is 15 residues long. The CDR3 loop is CASSSTSGRVHEQFF. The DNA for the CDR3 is TGTGCCAGCAGCTCGACTAGCGGGAGGGTGCATGAGCAGTTCTTC.

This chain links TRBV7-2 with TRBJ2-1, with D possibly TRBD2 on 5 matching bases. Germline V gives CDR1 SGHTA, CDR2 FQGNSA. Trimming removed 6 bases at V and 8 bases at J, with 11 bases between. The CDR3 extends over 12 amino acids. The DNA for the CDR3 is TGTGCCAGCAGATTTAGCGTCGATGAGCAGTTCTTC. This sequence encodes CASRFSVDEQFF.

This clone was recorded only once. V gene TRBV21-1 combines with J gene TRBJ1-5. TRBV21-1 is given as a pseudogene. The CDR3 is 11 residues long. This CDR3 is CATEGFQPQHF. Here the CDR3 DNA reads TGTGCCACCGAGGGTTTTCAGCCCCAGCATTTT.

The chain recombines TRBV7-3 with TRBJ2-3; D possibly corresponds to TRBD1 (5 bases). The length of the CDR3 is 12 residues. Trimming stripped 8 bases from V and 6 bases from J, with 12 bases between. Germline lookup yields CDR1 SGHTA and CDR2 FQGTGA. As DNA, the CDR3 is TGTGCCAGCTCCCACCCAGGGGATACGCAGTATTTT. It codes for CASSHPGDTQYF.

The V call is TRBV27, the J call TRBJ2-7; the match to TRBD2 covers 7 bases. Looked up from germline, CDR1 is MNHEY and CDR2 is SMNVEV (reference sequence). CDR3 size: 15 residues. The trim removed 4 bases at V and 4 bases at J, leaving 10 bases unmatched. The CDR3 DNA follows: TGTGCCAGCAGTTATACGGGAGGCCGACAATACGAGCAGTACTTC. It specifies CASSYTGGRQYEQYF.